This entry lists 30 T cell receptor beta chains sequenced from one sample in a study of shared clonotypes between healthy human individuals. Here immunoSEQ multiplex PCR was the method, and the copy in TCRdb shows in-frame clones only, minus some. The repertoire holds 560,000 or so clones, with approximately 96% as singletons. Naive CD8 cells were CD45RO-negative, positively selected for CCR7, excluding terminally differentiated effector memory CD45RA+ cells. The sample taken for sequencing was naive CD8+ T cells sorted from blood. The receptors here all came from a woman between 25 and 40 years old in good health.

This sequence joins TRBV19 and TRBJ2-1; D is possibly TRBD1 (6 bases). The length of the CDR3 is 14 residues. Trimming took off 3 bases at V and 8 bases at J, with 14 bases between the two ends. Germline values: CDR1 LNHDA, CDR2 SQIVND (reference sequence). CDR3 protein: CASSIYGTYYEQFF. CDR3 bases: TGTGCCAGTAGTATTTATGGGACATATTATGAGCAGTTCTTC.

The chain employs TRBV25-1 and TRBJ1-4; D gene ambiguous. The CDR3 totals 15 residues. CDR1 and CDR2 (germline): MGHDK, SYGVNS. Trimming left V 8 bases short and J 0 bases short, with 13 bases between. CDR3 DNA sequence: TGTGCCAGCTCTCTGGGGATCGCAACTAATGAAAAACTGTTTTTT. Amino acid sequence: CASSLGIATNEKLFF.

The V and J genes are TRBV4-1 and TRBJ2-5, with D unresolved. With the DNA end fitting TRBJ2-7 better, the J assignment may be wrong. CDR1 is MGHRA, CDR2 YSYEKL, per germline. The CDR3 extends over 13 amino acids. DNA for the CDR3: TGCGCCAGCAGCCAAGACACTCCCTACGAGCAGTACTTC. It is translated as CASSQDTPYEQYF.

V and J are TRBV7-6 and TRBJ2-2; D gene unclear. V was cut by 2 bases and J by 4 bases, with 2 bases left in between. This CDR3 comprises 12 residues. Looked up from germline, CDR1 is SGHVS and CDR2 is FNYEAQ. In DNA, the CDR3 is TGTGCCAGCAGCTTATCCACCGGGGAGCTGTTTTTT. Its protein product is CASSLSTGELFF. The whole variable domain, filled in from reference TRBV7-6 and TRBJ2-2, reads GAGVSQSPRYKVTKRGQDVALRCDPISGHVSLYWYRQALGQGPEFLTYFNYEAQQDKSGLPNDRFSAERPEGSISTLTIQRTEQRDSAMYRCASSLSTGELFFGEGSRLTVL.

The chain combines TRBV28 with TRBJ2-3, with 8 bases identical to TRBD1. The V gene end was trimmed by 3 bases and the J gene end by 13 bases; junction bases not matched to a gene: 21. The CDR3 runs 17 residues. The V gene's germline CDR1 is MDHEN and CDR2 SYDVKM. The CDR3 region is CASSFDLRGQGHTEEYF. CDR3 DNA: TGTGCCAGCAGTTTTGATCTTCGAGGACAGGGCCATACGGAGGAGTATTTT.

This clone was counted once. The rearrangement joins TRBV11-1 to TRBJ1-1; tentative D call: TRBD1 (6 bases). This CDR3 region has 13 residues. Trimming removed 5 bases from V and 6 bases from J, with 13 bases in between. Germline assignment: CDR1 SGHAT and CDR2 FQDESV (reference sequence). The CDR3 reads CASSQLQGPEAFF. The CDR3 DNA follows: TGTGCCAGCAGCCAGCTACAGGGCCCTGAAGCTTTCTTT.

The chain carries TRBV2 and TRBJ2-7; D might be TRBD1 (6 bases). V lost 6 bases and J 4 bases, leaving 13 bases between the germline ends. The CDR3 covers 13 residues. Germline loops: CDR1 SNHLY, CDR2 FYNNEI. As DNA, the CDR3 is TGTGCCAGCAGGGGACACCCAGGGTACGAGCAGTACTTC. Amino acids: CASRGHPGYEQYF.

The chain links TRBV27 to TRBJ1-4; D call uncertain. The CDR3 covers 15 residues. V shed 1 base and J shed 2 bases, with 8 bases lying between them. Germline V lookup: CDR1 MNHEY, CDR2 SMNVEV (reference sequence). The CDR3 sequence is CASSLYRRTNEKLFF. DNA of the CDR3: TGTGCCAGCAGTTTATATAGGAGGACTAATGAAAAACTGTTTTTT.

The chain combines TRBV6-5 with TRBJ2-1; no reliable D call. Trimming pared 2 bases from V and 4 bases from J, leaving 12 bases between. Germline lookup yields CDR1 MNHEY and CDR2 SVGAGI. This CDR3 contains 15 residues. The CDR3 nucleotides read TGTGCCAGCAGTTACACCACGCTAGGGTACAATGAGCAGTTCTTC. Amino acids: CASSYTTLGYNEQFF.

To note about this clone: Other DNA variants within this sample encode the same CDR3. The CDR3 protein is CASSYRVNEQFF. The CDR3 DNA is TGTGCCAGCAGTTACAGGGTCAATGAGCAGTTCTTC. The chain employs TRBV2 and TRBJ2-1, with a possible D match to TRBD1 (6 bases). Germline CDR1 SNHLY, CDR2 FYNNEI. This CDR3 spans 12 amino acids. V lost 5 bases to trimming and J lost 6 bases, with 8 bases between them.

The gene calls are TRBV5-4 and TRBJ2-1, with 10 nucleotides matching TRBD1. Germline V lookup: CDR1 SGHNT, CDR2 YYREEE (reference sequence). V dropped 6 bases and J dropped 6; count of bases not matched to a gene: 9. This CDR3 spans 15 amino acids. The CDR3 spells CASTALGQGGNEQFF. CDR3 sequence (DNA): TGTGCCAGCACCGCCCTCGGACAGGGGGGCAATGAGCAGTTCTTC.

This clone was seen once. The V and J genes are TRBV27 and TRBJ2-5, with D possibly matching TRBD2 (7 bases). This CDR3 has 15 amino acids. Deletions cut 1 base from V and 3 bases from J, with 12 bases between. Germline CDR1 is MNHEY and CDR2 is SMNVEV (reference sequence). The CDR3 is CASSLFGGLEETQYF. The CDR3, as DNA: TGTGCCAGCAGTTTATTCGGGGGGCTGGAAGAGACCCAGTACTTC.

The V and J genes are TRBV2 and TRBJ2-5; D perhaps matches TRBD1 (6 bases). The V end lost 6 bases, the J end lost 5 bases, and 25 bases lay between the germline ends. The V gene's germline CDR1 is SNHLY and CDR2 FYNNEI. The CDR3 is 17 amino acids. In DNA, the CDR3 is TGTGCCAGCAGCCTTATAGGACAGATCCGACCGGGGGAGACCCAGTACTTC. It encodes CASSLIGQIRPGETQYF.

The chain links TRBV28 to TRBJ2-7; D could derive from TRBD1 or TRBD2 (6 bases each). The CDR3 spans 15 residues. Germline V gives CDR1 MDHEN, CDR2 SYDVKM. V gave up 4 bases and J gave up 0 bases, with 13 bases separating them. CDR3 sequence reads: CASSYGGAYSYEQYF. CDR3 nucleotide sequence: TGTGCCAGCAGTTACGGGGGCGCCTACTCCTACGAGCAGTACTTC. Complete variable domain (other parts from reference TRBV28 and TRBJ2-7): DVKVTQSSRYLVKRTGEKVFLECVQDMDHENMFWYRQDPGLGLRLIYFSYDVKMKEKGDIPEGYSVSREKKERFSLILESASTNQTSMYLCASSYGGAYSYEQYFGPGTRLTVT.

The genes are TRBV4-2 and TRBJ2-5; perhaps D is TRBD1 or TRBD2 (5 bases each). Trimming left V 0 bases short and J 4 bases short, with 18 bases between. CDR3 size: 17 residues. Per the germline V gene, CDR1 is LGHNA and CDR2 is YNFKEQ. CDR3 region: CASSQDRGSGLVETQYF. The CDR3 coding sequence is TGTGCCAGCAGCCAAGATAGGGGCTCGGGATTGGTAGAGACCCAGTACTTC.

The chain joins TRBV7-8 to TRBJ1-3; D not resolved. Germline V lookup: CDR1 SGHVS, CDR2 FQNEAQ. The CDR3 length is 16 residues. V was shortened by 2 bases and J by 0 bases, with 11 bases between the two germline ends. Here the CDR3 DNA reads TGTGCCAGCAGCTTATGGGGTGACTCCTCTGGAAACACCATATATTTT. Residues: CASSLWGDSSGNTIYF.

This chain uses TRBV4-1 with TRBJ2-2; weak D call: TRBD2 (5 bases). Trimming took off 0 bases at V and 6 bases at J, with 11 bases between the two ends. CDR1 is MGHRA and CDR2 is YSYEKL in the germline V gene. The CDR3 has 15 amino acids. CDR3 coding DNA: TGCGCCAGCAGCCAAGAAGGAGGCCCCCCCGGGGAGCTGTTTTTT. This gives the protein CASSQEGGPPGELFF.

The rearrangement uses TRBV7-9 and TRBJ2-5; 8 bases line up with TRBD2. CDR3 length: 15 amino acids. V gave up 5 bases and J gave up 6 bases; unmatched junction bases: 11. Germline V gene sequence: CDR1 SEHNR, CDR2 FQNEAQ (reference sequence). CDR3 DNA sequence: TGTGCCAGCAGCCCCCTGGGGGCGGGAGGTCAGACCCAGTACTTC. This gives the protein CASSPLGAGGQTQYF.

The chain employs TRBV28 and TRBJ2-3; 10 bases fit TRBD2. V was clipped by 4 bases and J by 3 bases; unmatched bases: 4. This CDR3 has 15 residues. In germline, CDR1 is MDHEN, CDR2 SYDVKM. For the CDR3, the DNA is TGTGCCAGCAGTTCTCTAGCGGGAGAGACAGATACGCAGTATTTT. Its translation is CASSSLAGETDTQYF.

The genes are TRBV4-1 and TRBJ2-1, with 8 bases fitting TRBD1. V was clipped by 1 base and J by 14 bases; unmatched bases: 13. The CDR3 consists of 15 residues. Germline V gene data show CDR1 as MGHRA and CDR2 as YSYEKL. The CDR3 protein is CASSQGQTSYRGEFF. CDR3 nucleotides: TGCGCCAGCAGCCAAGGACAGACTTCGTACAGGGGGGAGTTCTTC.

The chain links TRBV7-9 to TRBJ1-1; 7 nucleotides line up with TRBD1. V dropped 1 base and J dropped 3; count of bases not matched to a gene: 8. Germline assignment: CDR1 SEHNR and CDR2 FQNEAQ (reference sequence). This CDR3 has 16 amino acids. CDR3 amino acids: CASSLDKQGWDTEAFF. CDR3 coding DNA: TGTGCCAGCAGCTTAGATAAACAGGGGTGGGACACTGAAGCTTTCTTT.

The chain joins TRBV27 to TRBJ2-3; no reliable D call. V lost 2 bases and J lost 2, with 8 bases in between. This CDR3 spans 14 amino acids. Per the germline V gene, CDR1 is MNHEY and CDR2 is SMNVEV (reference sequence). The CDR3 region is CASSLAADTDTQYF. CDR3 nucleotides: TGTGCCAGCAGTTTAGCGGCTGACACAGATACGCAGTATTTT.

The rearrangement uses TRBV7-9 and TRBJ2-3, with TRBD1 identical over 7 bases. Germline V gene lookup returns CDR1 SEHNR and CDR2 FQNEAQ (reference sequence). This CDR3 contains 18 residues. The J segment lost 2 bases and the V segment lost 5 bases, leaving 16 bases of the junction unmatched. CDR3 nucleotides: TGTGCCAGCAGCCTTGGGGCTGAGGGGGCAAGAGACACAGATACGCAGTATTTT. This translates into CASSLGAEGARDTDTQYF.

The chain uses TRBV4-1 and TRBJ2-6; D ambiguous. V was cut by 2 bases and J by 0 bases, with 5 bases left in between. The V gene's germline CDR1 is MGHRA and CDR2 YSYEKL. The CDR3 consists of 15 residues. In DNA, the CDR3 is TGCGCCAGCAGCCAAACGTACTCTGGGGCCAACGTCCTGACTTTC. This translates into CASSQTYSGANVLTF.

The rearrangement uses TRBV5-4 and TRBJ2-7, with 9 bases aligning to TRBD1. The CDR3 is 15 amino acids. The junction had 5 bases not matched to a gene; V was cut back by 0 bases and J by 4 bases. Germline lookup yields CDR1 SGHNT and CDR2 YYREEE (reference sequence). The CDR3 sequence is CASSLDRGTGYEQYF. CDR3 DNA: TGTGCCAGCAGCTTGGATCGTGGGACAGGGTACGAGCAGTACTTC.

The rearrangement joins TRBV28 to TRBJ1-1, with D possibly being TRBD1 (5 bases). Germline CDR1 is MDHEN and CDR2 is SYDVKM. V lost 3 bases and J lost 1, with 9 bases in between. The CDR3 runs to 14 residues. The CDR3 nucleotides are TGTGCCAGCAGTTTGCAGGGCGGGAACACTGAAGCTTTCTTT. The encoded protein is CASSLQGGNTEAFF.

CDR3 residues: CASSLAGTKHGYTF. The CDR3 coding sequence is TGTGCCAGCAGCTTAGCAGGGACTAAGCATGGCTACACCTTC. The chain employs TRBV7-8 and TRBJ1-2, with a weak D call TRBD1 (5 bases). Trimming took off 0 bases at V and 6 bases at J, with 11 bases between the two ends. Germline V gene data show CDR1 as SGHVS and CDR2 as FQNEAQ. The length of the CDR3 is 14 residues.

The chain joins TRBV28 to TRBJ2-2; TRBD1 is a possible D gene (5 bases). Germline CDR1 MDHEN, CDR2 SYDVKM. The CDR3 loop spans 17 amino acids. Trimming pared 6 bases from V and 3 bases from J, leaving 20 bases between. CDR3 in DNA: TGTGCCAGCAGACCTCCTTATGGGGCGCTGGACACCGGGGAGCTGTTTTTT. This encodes CASRPPYGALDTGELFF.

This clone turned up a few times. The chain joins TRBV30 to TRBJ1-1, with TRBD1 matching 8 bases. After removal of 2 bases from V and 5 bases from J, the junction contained 4 bases not matched to a gene. This CDR3 has 13 residues. Germline-derived CDR1 and CDR2 are GTSNPN and SVGIG (reference sequence). The CDR3 nucleotides are TGTGCCTGGAGTTGGACAGGGAGGACTGAAGCTTTCTTT. It specifies CAWSWTGRTEAFF.

In this sample, this clone turned up once. This chain joins TRBV10-3 and TRBJ2-7; D not resolved. The germline CDR1 and CDR2 sequences are ENHRY and SYGVKD. The germline V and J ends were trimmed by 2 bases and 2 bases, with 7 bases remaining between them. The CDR3 is 13 residues long. CDR3 nucleotides: TGTGCCATCAGTGAGAATACAGCCTACGAGCAGTACTTC. Its protein product is CAISENTAYEQYF.